Presented here are 31 T cell receptor beta chains from one specimen sequenced in a study of spatial heterogeneity in lung cancer. TCRdb recomputed calls from the 5' RACE reads with MiXCR, one row per CDR3 protein. The profile shows 8,500 to 14,000 distinct CDR3 sequences, less than 4.5% of them singletons. Time point here: sample taken at primary tumor resection. This sample comprised PBMCs, obtained at surgery. Receptors were obtained from a female donor with early-stage non-small cell lung cancer.

This clonotype appeared many times. V is TRBV18 and J is TRBJ2-5; unclear D gene. Deletions cut 6 bases from V and 5 bases from J, with 10 bases between. This CDR3 contains 12 residues. Germline V gene data show CDR1 as KGHSH and CDR2 as LQKENI. CDR3 loop: CASSSGVETQYF. Written as DNA, the CDR3 is TGTGCCAGCTCTTCTGGGGTGGAGACCCAGTACTTC.

This chain joins TRBV18 and TRBJ2-7; perhaps TRBD1 as D (5 bases). V was shortened by 5 bases and J by 5 bases, with 10 bases between the two germline ends. There are 12 residues in the CDR3. Germline CDR1 is KGHSH and CDR2 is LQKENI. CDR3 region: CASSKGLDEQYF. Here the CDR3 DNA reads TGTGCCAGCTCAAAGGGGTTGGACGAGCAGTACTTC.

The sample holds many counts of this clonotype. V is TRBV14 and J is TRBJ2-1; perhaps D is TRBD1 or TRBD2 (5 bases each). Germline values: CDR1 SGHDN, CDR2 FVKESK. V lost 2 bases to trimming and J lost 6 bases, with 14 bases between them. The CDR3 loop spans 15 amino acids. CDR3 in DNA: TGTGCCAGCAGCCAAAGGGACCAGTTGCGCAATGAGCAGTTCTTC. It encodes CASSQRDQLRNEQFF.

This clonotype was observed many times. This rearrangement joins TRBV6-6 to TRBJ2-1, with 12 positions matching TRBD2. The CDR3 consists of 17 residues. Germline V gives CDR1 MNHNY, CDR2 SVGAGI (reference sequence). Trimming removed 2 bases from V and 5 bases from J; junction bases left unmatched: 7. CDR3 in DNA: TGTGCCAGCAGTTACCCTAGCGGGGGGGCCAATAACAATGAGCAGTTCTTC. This codes for CASSYPSGGANNNEQFF.

This clonotype appeared a few times. The V gene is TRBV28, the J gene TRBJ2-3, with D perhaps matching TRBD1 (6 bases). Trimming took 5 bases from V and 3 from J, leaving 15 bases between them. There are 15 residues in the CDR3. The germline V gene has CDR1 MDHEN and CDR2 SYDVKM. The CDR3 region has the DNA TGTGCCAGCAGTCCAGGACAGCTCAGGACAGATACGCAGTATTTT. It translates to CASSPGQLRTDTQYF.

The chain links TRBV2 to TRBJ1-6; 12 nucleotides line up with TRBD1. This CDR3 comprises 18 residues. Trimming cost V 4 bases and J 0 bases; bases outside gene matches: 4. Per the germline V gene, CDR1 is SNHLY and CDR2 is FYNNEI. This chain's CDR3 is CASSAGTGGISYNSPLHF. DNA of the CDR3: TGTGCCAGCAGTGCCGGGACAGGGGGCATCTCCTATAATTCACCCCTCCACTTT.

There are many counts of this clonotype. This chain links TRBV7-2 with TRBJ2-5; D call uncertain. This CDR3 comprises 12 residues. Trimming removed 5 bases from V and 4 bases from J, with 8 bases in between. Germline assignment: CDR1 SGHTA and CDR2 FQGNSA. The CDR3 sequence: CASSQSPETQYF. DNA of the CDR3: TGTGCCAGCAGCCAGTCCCCAGAGACCCAGTACTTC.

In its sample, this clonotype is medium-sized (0.01 to 0.1%). At one boundary the junction diverges from the germline segment, which might be a read error. This chain connects TRBV20-1 to TRBJ1-5, with a weak D call TRBD1 (6 bases). The V gene's germline CDR1 is DFQATT and CDR2 SNEGSKA (reference sequence). CDR3 length: 15 amino acids. This chain's CDR3 is CSAREIGGRNQPQHF. The DNA for the CDR3 is TGCAGTGCTCGAGAGATAGGGGGGCGCAATCAGCCCCAGCATTTT.

Many counts were recorded for this clonotype. The J gene is TRBJ1-4, the V gene TRBV9; 7 nucleotides match TRBD1. The CDR3 runs to 15 residues. The J segment lost 4 bases and the V segment lost 2 bases, leaving 5 bases of the junction unmatched. Germline values: CDR1 SGDLS, CDR2 YYNGEE. CDR3 nucleotide sequence: TGTGCCAGCAGCGTTCAGACAGGGCTTAATGAAAAACTGTTTTTT. Protein product: CASSVQTGLNEKLFF.

There are many counts of this clonotype. This rearrangement joins TRBV14 to TRBJ1-5; perhaps TRBD1 as D (5 bases). Germline loops: CDR1 SGHDN, CDR2 FVKESK. This CDR3 comprises 14 residues. V gave up 1 base and J gave up 4 bases, with 8 bases separating them. CDR3 residues: CASSQGGGNQPQHF. The DNA of the CDR3 is TGTGCCAGCAGCCAAGGGGGGGGAAATCAGCCCCAGCATTTT.

This clonotype was detected ten times or more. V gene TRBV7-9 combines with J gene TRBJ1-5; tentatively, D is TRBD1 (5 bases). Trimming removed 3 bases from V and 5 bases from J, with 17 bases in between. This CDR3 spans 16 amino acids. Germline V lookup: CDR1 SEHNR, CDR2 FQNEAQ (reference sequence). The CDR3 sequence is CASSFYQVGADQPQHF. The CDR3 nucleotides are TGTGCCAGCAGCTTCTATCAGGTAGGGGCAGATCAGCCCCAGCATTTT.

Of note for this clonotype: Sequence at one end of the junction differs from germline and may be a read error. The chain is built from TRBV28 and TRBJ2-3; D may correspond to TRBD1 or TRBD2 (6 bases each). Germline CDR1 reads MDHEN; CDR2 reads SYDVKM. CDR3 length: 15 residues. CDR3: CASGLVGGGEDTQYF. CDR3 DNA sequence: TGTGCCAGCGGTTTAGTAGGGGGAGGTGAAGATACGCAGTATTTT.

This clonotype was seen at least ten times. The gene calls are TRBV4-2 and TRBJ1-2, with TRBD1 identical over 7 bases. Per germline, CDR1 LGHNA and CDR2 YNFKEQ. V shed 0 bases and J 2 bases; nucleotides not matched to a gene: 3. The CDR3 spans 15 residues. CDR3 sequence (DNA): TGTGCCAGCAGCCAAGATGAGACAGGGAACTATGGCTACACCTTC. It codes for CASSQDETGNYGYTF.

This clonotype was picked up many times. The rearrangement joins TRBV5-1 to TRBJ2-5; 7 bases line up with TRBD2. Trimming removed 0 bases from V and 2 bases from J; junction bases left unmatched: 4. This CDR3 has 15 amino acids. CDR1 is SGHRS, CDR2 YFSETQ, per germline. Here the CDR3 DNA reads TGCGCCAGCAGCTTGGTCGGGACTACACAAGAGACCCAGTACTTC. It is translated as CASSLVGTTQETQYF.

In its sample, this clonotype was seen many times. V and J are TRBV19 and TRBJ2-5; unclear D gene. Between the trimmed V and J ends, which lost 5 bases and 6 bases, there was a span of 10 bases. Germline values: CDR1 LNHDA, CDR2 SQIVND (reference sequence). The CDR3 loop spans 12 amino acids. CDR3 sequence: CASSPGQKTQYF. The DNA for the CDR3 is TGTGCCAGTAGTCCGGGCCAGAAGACCCAGTACTTC.

The table lists this clonotype with many counts. The chain joins TRBV12-3 or TRBV12-4 to TRBJ2-1; D uncertain. CDR3 size: 14 residues. V was cut by 7 bases and J by 6 bases, with 16 bases left in between. The CDR3 region has the DNA TGTGCCAGCACCCTGCTAGGATGGGTCAATGAGCAGTTCTTC. Its protein is CASTLLGWVNEQFF.

This clonotype has ten or more counts. The chain uses TRBV6-2 or TRBV6-3 and TRBJ2-7, with D unresolved. This CDR3 contains 14 residues. Germline values: CDR1 MNHEY, CDR2 SVGEGT. V lost 7 bases to trimming and J lost 0 bases, with 13 bases between them. For the CDR3, the DNA is TGTGCCAGCATCCATCCGGATAACTCCTACGAGCAGTACTTC. This gives the protein CASIHPDNSYEQYF.

There are many counts of this clonotype. V gene TRBV20-1 combines with J gene TRBJ2-7; 9 positions match TRBD2. CDR1 is DFQATT, CDR2 SNEGSKA, per germline (reference sequence). This CDR3 comprises 15 residues. V lost 5 bases and J lost 4; bases outside the gene matches: 12. The DNA of the CDR3 is TGCAGTGCTCCCCGGCCCATAGCGGGAGTATACGAGCAGTACTTC. Protein: CSAPRPIAGVYEQYF.

This clonotype appeared many times. The chain couples TRBV28 to TRBJ2-1, with D possibly being TRBD1 or TRBD2 (5 bases each). V was cut by 2 bases and J by 6 bases, with 11 bases left in between. The CDR3 is made up of 14 amino acids. Germline lookup yields CDR1 MDHEN and CDR2 SYDVKM. The CDR3 coding sequence is TGTGCCAGCAGTTTAGGTTTTGGGGGCAATGAGCAGTTCTTC. It is translated as CASSLGFGGNEQFF.

The rearrangement links TRBV5-4 to TRBJ1-1, with D unresolved. Trimming stripped 0 bases from V and 1 base from J, with 7 bases between. CDR1 and CDR2 (germline): SGHNT, YYREEE (reference sequence). This CDR3 comprises 14 residues. CDR3 in amino acids: CASSLATPNTEAFF. The CDR3 DNA reads TGTGCCAGCAGCTTGGCGACACCGAACACTGAAGCTTTCTTT.

In its sample, this clonotype was seen many times. V is TRBV7-2 and J is TRBJ2-1, with 10 bases identical to TRBD2. Trimming removed 4 bases from V and 5 bases from J; junction bases left unmatched: 8. The CDR3 runs 16 residues. Germline V gives CDR1 SGHTA, CDR2 FQGNSA. The CDR3 nucleotides read TGTGCCAGCAGCTCCCATAGCGGGGGGACGAACAATGAGCAGTTCTTC. Protein product: CASSSHSGGTNNEQFF.

At least ten counts were recorded for this clonotype. The chain has TRBV5-1 and TRBJ2-5; D is ambiguous. CDR3 length equals 16 residues. Trimming stripped 0 bases from V and 2 bases from J, with 14 bases between. Germline assignment: CDR1 SGHRS and CDR2 YFSETQ. The CDR3 sequence is CASSLVPSDGQETQYF. CDR3 in DNA: TGCGCCAGCAGCTTGGTTCCAAGCGACGGTCAAGAGACCCAGTACTTC. The full variable domain, in which reference TRBV5-1 and TRBJ2-5 provide the parts outside the CDR3, is KAGVTQTPRYLIKTRGQQVTLSCSPISGHRSVSWYQQTPGQGLQFLFEYFSETQRNKGNFPGRFSGRQFSNSRSEMNVSTLELGDSALYLCASSLVPSDGQETQYFGPGTRLLVL.

This clonotype was seen only a few times. The chain links TRBV27 to TRBJ2-1; maybe TRBD1 (6 bases). Germline values: CDR1 MNHEY, CDR2 SMNVEV (reference sequence). The ends were cut back, 5 bases at V and 7 bases at J, with 21 bases in the middle. The CDR3 spans 16 residues. The CDR3 region has the DNA TGTGCCAGCAGTCCACGACCCTTACTAGGGGGTAATGAGCAGTTCTTC. Residues: CASSPRPLLGGNEQFF.

This clonotype appeared many times. For the CDR3, the DNA is TGCGCCAGCAGCCAAAACTGGCCTACTAACTATGGCTACACCTTC. Its translation is CASSQNWPTNYGYTF. The chain combines TRBV4-3 with TRBJ1-2; D call uncertain. In germline, CDR1 is LGHNA, CDR2 YSLEER. This CDR3 is 15 amino acids long. The ends were cut back, 2 bases at V and 0 bases at J, with 10 bases in the middle.

The sample holds many counts of this clonotype. The J gene is TRBJ2-3, the V gene TRBV10-3, with 13 nucleotides matching TRBD2. J was trimmed by 6 bases and V by 6 bases; bases with no gene match: 9. This CDR3 contains 16 residues. Germline V CDR1 and CDR2: ENHRY, SYGVKD. The DNA for the CDR3 is TGTGCCATCAGCGAGAGGACTAGCGGGAGTTCGGATACGCAGTATTTT. Translated, it gives CAISERTSGSSDTQYF.

V is TRBV6-1 and J is TRBJ2-7, with D unclear. The ends were cut back, 4 bases at V and 2 bases at J, with 12 bases in the middle. The CDR3 has 14 residues. The germline CDR1 and CDR2 sequences are MNHNS and SASEGT. The CDR3 DNA is TGTGCCAGCAGTGTGGGCAGTAGAGCCTACGAGCAGTACTTC. Protein product: CASSVGSRAYEQYF.

This clonotype was recorded at least ten times. The J gene is TRBJ1-5, the V gene TRBV18; 7 bases align to TRBD1. Per germline, CDR1 KGHSH and CDR2 LQKENI. The CDR3 has 14 residues. Trimming took 1 base from V and 4 from J; bases not matched to a gene: 1. CDR3 sequence: CASSPQGANQPQHF. CDR3 DNA: TGTGCCAGCTCACCACAGGGGGCTAATCAGCCCCAGCATTTT.

This clonotype was recorded at least ten times. The DNA of the CDR3 is TGTGCCAGCAGTATTGGCGGGACAGGGGCCTACGAGCAGTACTTC. It is translated as CASSIGGTGAYEQYF. The rearrangement joins TRBV27 to TRBJ2-7, with 10 bases fitting TRBD1. CDR1 MNHEY and CDR2 SMNVEV come from the germline V gene (reference sequence). J was trimmed by 2 bases and V by 5 bases; bases with no gene match: 6. The CDR3 length is 15 residues.

This clonotype has just a few counts. The chain is built from TRBV4-1 and TRBJ2-1, with D perhaps assigned TRBD1 or TRBD2 (5 bases each). The ends were cut back, 0 bases at V and 2 bases at J, with 8 bases in the middle. Germline assignment: CDR1 MGHRA and CDR2 YSYEKL. The CDR3 sequence is 15 residues long. The CDR3 nucleotides are TGCGCCAGCAGCCAAGACAGGGACCCCTACAATGAGCAGTTCTTC. This codes for CASSQDRDPYNEQFF.

V usage is TRBV4-3 and J usage is TRBJ2-1, with D tentatively TRBD1 or TRBD2 (6 bases each). The CDR3 totals 16 residues. The germline V gene has CDR1 LGHNA and CDR2 YSLEER. V lost 1 base and J lost 8, with 18 bases in between. CDR3 nucleotide sequence: TGCGCCAGCAGCCAAGTCACGGGGGCGGTAGCTGATGAGCAGTTCTTC. Its translation is CASSQVTGAVADEQFF.

The chain is built from TRBV7-9 and TRBJ2-3, with 8 bases matching TRBD2. The CDR3 is 14 amino acids. The V and J ends lost 6 bases and 0 bases, in that order; junction bases with no gene match: 2. Germline assignment: CDR1 SEHNR and CDR2 FQNEAQ (reference sequence). CDR3 nucleotide sequence: TGTGCCAGCAGAGCGGGGGTTAGCACAGATACGCAGTATTTT. Its protein is CASRAGVSTDTQYF.